These 3 T cell receptor beta chains came from one sample sequenced in a study of technical replicates of blood from several donors. TCRdb's table, derived via immunoSEQ multiplex PCR, lists solely in-frame clones and lacks some. Among fewer than 90,000 clones, about 94% were seen once, and the ten largest hold more than 0.2%. The sequencing sample was made of T cells isolated from PBMCs. The receptors derive from a human donor in good health.

The rearrangement joins TRBV27 to TRBJ2-7; 14 nucleotides match TRBD2. J gave up 4 bases and V 5 bases, and 10 bases lay outside the gene matches. From germline, CDR1 is MNHEY and CDR2 SMNVEV (reference sequence). This CDR3 has 17 amino acids. The CDR3 sequence is CASSPTIGLAGGYEQYF. The DNA for the CDR3 is TGTGCCAGCAGTCCGACGATCGGACTAGCGGGGGGATACGAGCAGTACTTC.

The chain is built from TRBV6-1 and TRBJ1-1; a possible D gene is TRBD1 (5 bases). CDR3 length equals 14 residues. Germline V CDR1 and CDR2: MNHNS, SASEGT. V gave up 10 bases and J gave up 2 bases, with 17 bases separating them. CDR3 in amino acids: CATTRETENTEAFF. As DNA, the CDR3 is TGTGCCACCACCCGGGAGACAGAAAACACTGAAGCTTTCTTT.

The V call is TRBV15, the J call TRBJ2-5; 10 bases line up with TRBD1. The junction had 2 bases not matched to a gene; V was cut back by 0 bases and J by 4 bases. Germline V lookup: CDR1 LNHNV, CDR2 YYDKDF (reference sequence). The CDR3 length is 15 residues. The CDR3 nucleotides read TGTGCCACCAGCAGAGATTGGGACAGGGGAGAGACCCAGTACTTC. Its translation is CATSRDWDRGETQYF.